The present T cell receptor beta chain was sequenced within a study of blood T cell repertoires in COVID-19. About the study: T cells, B-cell-depleted T cells, or PBMCs supplied cDNA or gDNA.

Methods used by the authors: Reference gene primer amplification gave estimated nucleated cell counts. Profiled with immunoSEQ multiplex PCR; TCRdb holds only in-frame clones, not every one. V and J calls and clone size are copied from that table; D and trimming were computed from the DNA. The repertoire holds some 220,000 clones, with about 87% as singletons. V lost 4 bases to trimming and J lost 2 bases, with 20 bases between them. Germline CDR1 is SGHDN and CDR2 is FVKESK. This CDR3 spans 17 amino acids. Which cohort a participant joined came from the clinical history participants gave. For recovered donors of Cohort 3, there were two negative PCRs, clearance, or symptom resolution.

Sequences were obtained from PBMCs or T cells enriched from blood (not recorded which). The chain carries TRBV14 and TRBJ1-1, with D possibly being TRBD1 (6 bases). The TCR was taken from a woman between 25 and 40 years old who had recovered from COVID-19. CDR3 coding DNA: TGTGCCAGCAGCCCTTTGGGGCAGGGGACAATAAACACTGAAGCTTTCTTT. Its translation is CASSPLGQGTINTEAFF.